These 25 T cell receptor beta chains came from one sample sequenced in a study of blood T cell repertoires in COVID-19. Repertoires were generated with immunoSEQ multiplex PCR, while TCRdb's copy carries only in-frame clones and drops some. The table has some 180,000 clones, approximately 88% seen once. Source material: peripheral blood. The receptors originated from a woman aged 40 to 49 with COVID-19, enrolled during active disease.

The chain links TRBV2 to TRBJ2-7; 9 bases are a match to TRBD1. Per germline, CDR1 SNHLY and CDR2 FYNNEI. The CDR3 runs to 13 residues. Trimming cost V 6 bases and J 6 bases; bases outside gene matches: 6. The CDR3 nucleotides are TGTGCCAGCAGGCCCGGGACAGGGAGCGAGCAGTACTTC. The encoded protein is CASRPGTGSEQYF.

The chain employs TRBV28 and TRBJ2-7; 12 bases are a match to TRBD1. Germline-derived CDR1 and CDR2 are MDHEN and SYDVKM. The junction had 8 bases not matched to a gene; V was cut back by 6 bases and J by 5 bases. The CDR3 runs 15 residues. CDR3: CASRLTGTGGHEQYF. CDR3 DNA: TGTGCCAGCAGATTAACCGGGACAGGGGGCCACGAGCAGTACTTC. The full variable domain, its missing parts supplied by reference TRBV28 and TRBJ2-7, is DVKVTQSSRYLVKRTGEKVFLECVQDMDHENMFWYRQDPGLGLRLIYFSYDVKMKEKGDIPEGYSVSREKKERFSLILESASTNQTSMYLCASRLTGTGGHEQYFGPGTRLTVT.

The chain couples TRBV3-1 (or the pseudogene TRBV3-2) to TRBJ1-5; possible D gene TRBD1, 5 bases. The V end was cut by 0 bases, the J end by 2 bases, with 11 bases between. The CDR3 consists of 16 residues. CDR1 is LGHDT, CDR2 YNNKEL, per germline (reference sequence). In DNA, the CDR3 is TGTGCCAGCAGCCAAGAGGAGGGGAATGGCAATCAGCCCCAGCATTTT. It is translated as CASSQEEGNGNQPQHF.

DNA for the CDR3: TGTGCCAGCACAGGGGACGGGAATAATTCACCCCTCCACTTT. Translating gives CASTGDGNNSPLHF. The V call is TRBV6-5, the J call TRBJ1-6; tentative D call: TRBD1 (6 bases). The V and J ends lost 7 bases and 5 bases respectively, with 12 bases between them. Germline CDR1 MNHEY, CDR2 SVGAGI. The CDR3 consists of 14 residues.

This clone was detected a few times. The chain combines TRBV5-1 with TRBJ2-4; D not resolved. This CDR3 has 14 amino acids. Looked up from germline, CDR1 is SGHRS and CDR2 is YFSETQ. Trimming removed 0 bases at V and 0 bases at J, with 4 bases between. DNA for the CDR3: TGCGCCAGCAGCTTGGGGCTAGCCAAAAACATTCAGTACTTC. Translated: CASSLGLAKNIQYF.

The chain uses TRBV5-5 and TRBJ1-5, with 7 positions matching TRBD1. Looked up from germline, CDR1 is SGHKS and CDR2 is YYEKEE (reference sequence). CDR3 size: 16 residues. Trimming removed 4 bases from V and 4 bases from J; junction bases left unmatched: 11. In DNA form, the CDR3 reads TGTGCCAGCAGCCCAGACAGGGTTGGGGAGAATCAGCCCCAGCATTTT. Translation gives CASSPDRVGENQPQHF.

This clone was found once. The gene calls are TRBV9 and TRBJ2-7, with D perhaps matching TRBD1 (6 bases). CDR3 size: 14 residues. The germline CDR1 and CDR2 sequences are SGDLS and YYNGEE. V lost 1 base to trimming and J lost 2 bases, with 10 bases between them. Here the CDR3 DNA reads TGTGCCAGCAGCGTAAGACCAGGGGCCTACGAGCAGTACTTC. Protein product: CASSVRPGAYEQYF.

This sequence joins TRBV6-5 and TRBJ2-7, with D possibly matching TRBD1 (6 bases). The CDR3 spans 13 residues. The ends were cut back, 6 bases at V and 0 bases at J, with 9 bases in the middle. CDR1 is MNHEY, CDR2 SVGAGI, per germline. The CDR3 DNA is TGTGCCAGCAGACAGACAGGCTCCTACGAGCAGTACTTC. Its translation is CASRQTGSYEQYF.

This chain joins TRBV5-1 and TRBJ1-5; a weak D match, TRBD1 (5 bases). CDR3 length: 13 residues. Germline loops: CDR1 SGHRS, CDR2 YFSETQ. With 5 bases removed from V and 3 bases from J, the gap between germline ends came to 9 bases. The CDR3 region has the DNA TGCGCCAGCAGTACAGGTCCCAATCAGCCCCAGCATTTT. Translating it yields CASSTGPNQPQHF.

CDR3 sequence: CASSPDDRAGYTF. CDR3 nucleotide sequence: TGTGCCAGCAGTCCCGATGACAGGGCCGGCTACACCTTC. This chain joins TRBV5-4 and TRBJ1-2; 7 bases line up with TRBD1. Germline lookup yields CDR1 SGHNT and CDR2 YYREEE (reference sequence). This CDR3 region has 13 residues. Unmatched junction bases numbered 9, after V lost 5 bases and J lost 8 bases. Using reference TRBV5-4 and TRBJ1-2 for the parts outside the CDR3, the full variable domain is ETGVTQSPTHLIKTRGQQVTLRCSSQSGHNTVSWYQQALGQGPQFIFQYYREEENGRGNFPPRFSGLQFPNYSSELNVNALELDDSALYLCASSPDDRAGYTFGSGTRLTVV.

This rearrangement joins TRBV2 to TRBJ1-4; 8 positions match TRBD1. V lost 6 bases to trimming and J lost 6 bases; unmatched junction nucleotides: 6. The CDR3 is 14 residues long. Germline V gene lookup returns CDR1 SNHLY and CDR2 FYNNEI. The CDR3 bases are TGTGCCAGCAGGAGACAGGGGATTTATGAAAAACTGTTTTTT. Translation: CASRRQGIYEKLFF. Full variable domain (missing parts from reference TRBV2 and TRBJ1-4): EPEVTQTPSHQVTQMGQEVILRCVPISNHLYFYWYRQILGQKVEFLVSFYNNEISEKSEIFDDQFSVERPDGSNFTLKIRSTKLEDSAMYFCASRRQGIYEKLFFGSGTQLSVL.

The chain joins TRBV7-9 to TRBJ2-2, with 7 bases that match TRBD2. CDR3 length equals 15 residues. With 5 bases clipped from V and 2 bases from J, the junction kept 5 bases outside the gene matches. Germline V gene data show CDR1 as SEHNR and CDR2 as FQNEAQ (reference sequence). The CDR3 protein is CASSRGGENTGELFF. The CDR3 nucleotides read TGTGCCAGCAGCCGTGGGGGGGAAAACACCGGGGAGCTGTTTTTT.

This chain uses TRBV14 with TRBJ1-2, with D possibly TRBD1 on 5 matching bases. V lost 0 bases, J lost 8 bases, and 10 bases lay in between. The CDR3 consists of 13 residues. Germline V lookup: CDR1 SGHDN, CDR2 FVKESK. CDR3 bases: TGTGCCAGCAGCCAAGACGTTGCAGGGGGCTACACCTTC. Protein sequence: CASSQDVAGGYTF.

The J gene is TRBJ2-1, the V gene TRBV5-1; 7 positions match TRBD1. Germline CDR1 reads SGHRS; CDR2 reads YFSETQ. The CDR3 totals 12 residues. With 7 bases clipped from V and 7 bases from J, the junction kept 5 bases outside the gene matches. In nucleotides, the CDR3 is TGCGCCAGCCGACAGGGCAATAATGAGCAGTTCTTC. Its translation is CASRQGNNEQFF.

This rearrangement joins TRBV5-1 to TRBJ2-7; tentatively, D is TRBD2 (6 bases). Germline V gene data show CDR1 as SGHRS and CDR2 as YFSETQ. The CDR3 has 14 amino acids. The V end was cut by 3 bases, the J end by 3 bases, with 13 bases between. CDR3 in DNA: TGCGCCAGCAGCTCCGGGACTCCCAGCTACGAGCAGTACTTC. It specifies CASSSGTPSYEQYF.

J is TRBJ2-7 and V is TRBV21-1; the table assigns TRBD1, which was not confirmed against the DNA. TRBV21-1 is termed a pseudogene. CDR3 size: 16 residues. CDR3 DNA: TGTGCCAGCAGCAAAGCCGGGACAGGGGTTTGCTACGAGCAGTACTTC. Translating it yields CASSKAGTGVCYEQYF.

The rearrangement joins TRBV11-2 to TRBJ1-1; D may be TRBD1 (5 bases). The length of the CDR3 is 14 residues. Trimming removed 6 bases at V and 1 base at J, with 12 bases between. Germline loops: CDR1 SGHAT, CDR2 FQNNGV. The CDR3 sequence: CASRPIGGNTEAFF. The CDR3 coding sequence is TGTGCCAGCAGGCCGATCGGGGGGAACACTGAAGCTTTCTTT.

The chain recombines TRBV12-3 or TRBV12-4 with TRBJ1-5, with D possibly being TRBD1 (6 bases). The CDR3 consists of 13 residues. V shed 6 bases and J shed 4 bases, with 10 bases lying between them. CDR3: CASRAGENQPQHF. The CDR3, as DNA: TGTGCCAGCAGGGCAGGGGAGAATCAGCCCCAGCATTTT.

The chain recombines TRBV5-1 with TRBJ2-1, with 10 nucleotides matching TRBD2. The CDR3 length is 16 residues. Germline CDR1 and CDR2: SGHRS and YFSETQ. The trim removed 0 bases at V and 2 bases at J, leaving 2 bases unmatched. Here the CDR3 reads CASSLGSGGTYNEQFF. CDR3 bases: TGCGCCAGCAGCTTGGGTAGCGGGGGGACCTACAATGAGCAGTTCTTC.

The chain recombines TRBV7-9 with TRBJ1-5, with a tentative D call TRBD1 (5 bases). Germline V gives CDR1 SEHNR, CDR2 FQNEAQ (reference sequence). V dropped 5 bases and J dropped 5 bases, with 22 bases sitting between them. CDR3 size: 17 residues. CDR3 residues: CASSPTPDRQIHQPQHF. The CDR3 DNA follows: TGTGCCAGCAGCCCGACCCCAGACAGACAGATACATCAGCCCCAGCATTTT.

The rearrangement joins TRBV12-3 or TRBV12-4 to TRBJ1-1, with D unclear. The CDR3 is 12 amino acids. This CDR3 reads CVSRDMNTEAFF. Written as DNA, the CDR3 is TGTGTAAGTAGAGACATGAACACTGAAGCTTTCTTT.

V is TRBV6-6 and J is TRBJ2-1; TRBD2 matches at 11 bases. CDR1 and CDR2 (germline): MNHNY, SVGAGI (reference sequence). The CDR3 is made up of 15 amino acids. Unmatched junction bases numbered 6, after V lost 5 bases and J lost 6 bases. CDR3 protein: CASSPGTSGRNEQFF. CDR3 DNA sequence: TGTGCCAGCAGTCCCGGGACTAGCGGCCGCAATGAGCAGTTCTTC.

The chain links TRBV2 to TRBJ2-7; the match to TRBD1 covers 12 bases. V lost 7 bases to trimming and J lost 6 bases; unmatched junction nucleotides: 7. The germline CDR1 and CDR2 sequences are SNHLY and FYNNEI. This CDR3 contains 14 residues. The CDR3 DNA follows: TGTGCCAGCATCGAAGGGACAGGGGGCCTCGAGCAGTACTTC. Amino acid sequence: CASIEGTGGLEQYF.

This clone was recorded only once. V gene TRBV5-1 combines with J gene TRBJ2-1; TRBD2 matches 9 bases. CDR1 and CDR2 (germline): SGHRS, YFSETQ. The CDR3 spans 15 residues. The ends lost 3 bases at V and 5 bases at J; junction bases unmatched: 6. As DNA, the CDR3 is TGCGCCAGCAGCTCCGGGGGACTAGCCCACAATGAGCAGTTCTTC. This codes for CASSSGGLAHNEQFF.

The CDR3 sequence: CASSSDGGRGGSPLHF. The CDR3 DNA reads TGTGCCAGCAGCTCCGACGGGGGTCGAGGAGGTTCACCCCTCCACTTT. The chain has TRBV5-6 and TRBJ1-6, with D possibly TRBD1 on 5 matching bases. This CDR3 is 16 amino acids long. Trimming removed 3 bases from V and 9 bases from J, with 19 bases in between. From germline, CDR1 is SGHDT and CDR2 YYEEEE. Complete variable domain (other parts from reference TRBV5-6 and TRBJ1-6): DAGVTQSPTHLIKTRGQQVTLRCSPKSGHDTVSWYQQALGQGPQFIFQYYEEEERQRGNFPDRFSGHQFPNYSSELNVNALLLGDSALYLCASSSDGGRGGSPLHFGNGTRLTVT.